This TCR beta chain was sequenced for a study of cytomegalovirus exposure and HLA in healthy donors. Overall study findings and caveats: Rates of TCR association differed by HLA locus in a later analysis, with DRB1 highest and HLA-C lowest. Reportedly, diagnosis of cytomegalovirus status by the classifier showed high specificity and sensitivity.

This clone showed up just a few times. The target antigen is unknown. This CDR3 has 15 amino acids. Germline CDR1 and CDR2: MRHNA and SNTAGT. Trimming took 3 bases from V and 6 from J; bases not matched to a gene: 4. PCR employed 60 Vbeta and 13 Jbeta primers. Data came from immunoSEQ multiplex PCR; TCRdb stores just in-frame clones and leaves some out. The data contain more than 150,000 clones, just under 80% of them singletons. J is TRBJ2-1 and V is TRBV6-4; 11 nucleotides match TRBD1. The clonotype comes from a woman in her twenties or thirties in good health and CMV-seronegative. The sample consisted of PBMCs. CDR3 in DNA: TGTGCCAGCAGTGAAGGGACAGGGGGATTCAATGAGCAGTTCTTC. It codes for CASSEGTGGFNEQFF.